This T cell receptor (beta chain) was obtained from a study of shared clonotypes between healthy human individuals. The CD4+ fraction was divided into a CD45RA+ naive subset and a CD45RA-negative memory subset. The CDR3 totals 17 residues. V dropped 0 bases and J dropped 3; count of bases not matched to a gene: 7. Germline V CDR1 and CDR2: MGHRA, YSYEKL. Study observations and caveats: Rarefaction showed sorted-subset sequencing was incomplete despite large depth. A generally larger estimated richness was seen in naive subsets than in memory subsets.

The test was conducted at deep level. Method: immunoSEQ multiplex PCR; TCRdb's copy keeps in-frame clones and lacks some. The table has some 2,000,000 clones, 90% to 95% seen once. Regarding this clone: Its antigen is undetermined.

This receptor was identified in a young man in good health. The sequencing input was naive CD4+ T cells sorted from blood. This sample's subset: CD45RA+ positively selected. This rearrangement joins TRBV4-1 to TRBJ2-5; TRBD2 aligns across 10 bases. In nucleotides, the CDR3 is TGCGCCAGCAGCCAAGATAAAGCGGGAGGGTTAAAAGAGACCCAGTACTTC. It codes for CASSQDKAGGLKETQYF.